Sequencing of this TCR beta chain was carried out in a study of blood T cells in healthy people across ages. Study results and limitations: Possibly, changes in expanded clonotypes were confounded because donor CMV status was unknown.

Concerning this clonotype itself: What it binds is not known.

This CDR3 comprises 13 residues. CDR1 is GTSNPN and CDR2 is SVGIG in the germline V gene (reference sequence). Trimming removed 3 bases from V and 4 bases from J; junction bases left unmatched: 5. Using a J-beta primer mix together with a sample-barcoded 5' primer, a second PCR was run for 7 to 11 cycles. TCRdb processed the 5' RACE reads anew with MiXCR; each CDR3 protein has one entry. The sample carries about 680,000 distinct CDR3 sequences, roughly 50% recorded once. This chain connects TRBV30 to TRBJ2-7, with 8 bases fitting TRBD1. The source material was blood. This TCR derives from an older woman in good health. The CDR3 coding sequence is TGTGCCTGGAGCACAGGGGGTTATTACGAGCAGTACTTC. Protein: CAWSTGGYYEQYF.